Listed here are 26 T cell receptor beta chains from one sample, sequenced in a study of beta chain features in type 1 diabetes. The investigators reverse transcribed all of the isolated RNA, so they sequenced expressed TCRB transcripts. Libraries were prepared by immunoSEQ multiplex PCR; TCRdb keeps only in-frame clonotypes and omits some of them. The table shows about 320,000 clones, with 14% occurring only once. Sequenced material: central memory CD4+ T cells from blood. These receptors all come from a man aged 25 to 40 in good health.

The sample holds a few counts of this clone. The chain combines TRBV5-4 with TRBJ1-4, with D possibly being TRBD1 (5 bases). The V gene's germline CDR1 is SGHNT and CDR2 YYREEE (reference sequence). Deletions cut 2 bases from V and 5 bases from J, with 10 bases between. This CDR3 is 14 amino acids long. The CDR3 sequence: CASSFGAGNEKLFF. The CDR3 bases are TGTGCCAGCAGCTTTGGGGCGGGGAATGAAAAACTGTTTTTT.

The chain uses TRBV30 and TRBJ2-5; 9 bases agree with TRBD2. The CDR3 spans 15 residues. Germline-derived CDR1 and CDR2 are GTSNPN and SVGIG (reference sequence). Losses at the gene ends were 4 bases for V and 4 bases for J; bases not matched to a gene: 10. The CDR3, as DNA: TGTGCCTGGACCCAAATTAGCGGGAGTTCAGAGACCCAGTACTTC. Its translation is CAWTQISGSSETQYF.

This clone was counted between two and nine times. The chain joins TRBV19 to TRBJ2-5; no clear D. The DNA matches TRBJ2-7 better at its end, which makes the J call doubtful. The V gene's germline CDR1 is LNHDA and CDR2 SQIVND (reference sequence). This CDR3 has 13 amino acids. The CDR3 loop reads CASSIERSYEQYF. In DNA, the CDR3 is TGTGCCAGTAGTATCGAACGGAGCTACGAGCAGTACTTC.

This chain links TRBV28 with TRBJ2-1, with TRBD1 matching 7 bases. Germline V gives CDR1 MDHEN, CDR2 SYDVKM. With V trimmed by 2 bases and J by 2 bases, 3 bases remained unmatched. The CDR3 runs to 15 residues. The CDR3: CASSLPGQTYNEQFF. In DNA form, the CDR3 reads TGTGCCAGCAGTTTACCGGGACAGACCTACAATGAGCAGTTCTTC. Combining the CDR3 with reference TRBV28 and TRBJ2-1 gives the whole variable domain DVKVTQSSRYLVKRTGEKVFLECVQDMDHENMFWYRQDPGLGLRLIYFSYDVKMKEKGDIPEGYSVSREKKERFSLILESASTNQTSMYLCASSLPGQTYNEQFFGPGTRLTVL.

This clone appeared many times. The chain is built from TRBV7-9 and TRBJ1-1; D call uncertain. The CDR3 extends over 13 amino acids. Germline V gene lookup returns CDR1 SEHNR and CDR2 FQNEAQ (reference sequence). Trimming took off 3 bases at V and 5 bases at J, with 10 bases between the two ends. The CDR3 DNA is TGTGCCAGCAGCTTGGGTGTGGGGACTGAAGCTTTCTTT. It codes for CASSLGVGTEAFF.

This clone turned up a few times. The sample carries other DNA sequences with the same CDR3. The rearrangement links TRBV4-3 to TRBJ2-2; 7 nucleotides match TRBD2. The CDR3 has 15 amino acids. V lost 0 bases to trimming and J lost 5 bases; unmatched junction nucleotides: 3. The germline V gene has CDR1 LGHNA and CDR2 YSLEER. CDR3 sequence: CASSQDLGGTGELFF. The CDR3 nucleotides read TGCGCCAGCAGCCAAGATTTGGGGGGGACCGGGGAGCTGTTTTTT.

The chain has TRBV2 and TRBJ1-2, with D possibly matching TRBD1 (6 bases). The V and J ends lost 4 bases and 2 bases respectively, with 8 bases between them. From germline, CDR1 is SNHLY and CDR2 FYNNEI. The CDR3 covers 13 residues. CDR3 region: CASSGDRNYGYTF. The CDR3 nucleotides read TGTGCCAGCAGTGGTGACAGGAACTATGGCTACACCTTC.

The gene calls are TRBV7-9 and TRBJ2-1; TRBD2 matches at 12 bases. Per the germline V gene, CDR1 is SEHNR and CDR2 is FQNEAQ (reference sequence). The CDR3 has 16 residues. V gave up 2 bases and J gave up 5 bases; unmatched junction bases: 4. This CDR3 reads CASSLIRLAGDNEQFF. CDR3 DNA sequence: TGTGCCAGCAGCTTAATCCGACTAGCGGGGGACAATGAGCAGTTCTTC.

Ten or more counts support this clone. This chain uses TRBV27 with TRBJ1-5; 7 nucleotides line up with TRBD1. Trimming at V came to 7 bases and at J to 4 bases, leaving 1 base not matched to a gene. CDR3 length: 12 amino acids. The germline CDR1 and CDR2 sequences are MNHEY and SMNVEV (reference sequence). In nucleotides, the CDR3 is TGTGCCAGCAAGGGACAGAATCAGCCCCAGCATTTT. This codes for CASKGQNQPQHF.

This chain connects TRBV4-2 to TRBJ2-3; 8 bases line up with TRBD2. Per the germline V gene, CDR1 is LGHNA and CDR2 is YNFKEQ. The CDR3 is 16 amino acids. The V and J ends lost 1 base and 0 bases, in that order; junction bases with no gene match: 3. In nucleotides, the CDR3 is TGTGCCAGCAGCCAAGTAATAGCGGGGAGCACAGATACGCAGTATTTT. It translates to CASSQVIAGSTDTQYF.

For this clone: Since a much larger clone is just one base distant, this may be a read error. J is TRBJ2-5 and V is TRBV4-2, with D possibly TRBD1 on 6 matching bases. V lost 5 bases to trimming and J lost 0 bases, with 13 bases between them. CDR1 and CDR2 from the germline V gene are LGHNA and YNFKEQ. The CDR3 covers 15 residues. The CDR3 DNA reads TGTGCCAGCAGCTACACAGGGCTCTACCAAGAGACCCAGTACTTC. This codes for CASSYTGLYQETQYF.

This clone has just a few counts. The chain is built from TRBV4-3 and TRBJ1-2, with 9 bases that match TRBD1. This CDR3 has 14 residues. Germline lookup yields CDR1 LGHNA and CDR2 YSLEER. V shed 1 base and J 5 bases; nucleotides not matched to a gene: 2. CDR3 nucleotides: TGCGCCAGCAGCCAAGGACAGGGGGAATATGGCTACACCTTC. Translated, it gives CASSQGQGEYGYTF.

This clone was seen a handful of times. The chain has TRBV9 and TRBJ1-2; the D is unclear. Germline V gene data show CDR1 as SGDLS and CDR2 as YYNGEE. The CDR3 length is 13 residues. V was cut by 4 bases and J by 5 bases, with 12 bases left in between. This CDR3 is CASSQAVAYGYTF. As DNA, the CDR3 is TGTGCCAGCAGCCAGGCGGTGGCGTATGGCTACACCTTC.

The chain carries TRBV27 and TRBJ1-1; D is unclear. The CDR3 consists of 15 residues. The ends were cut back, 6 bases at V and 0 bases at J, with 14 bases in the middle. Germline-derived CDR1 and CDR2 are MNHEY and SMNVEV (reference sequence). The CDR3: CASRVGGLVNTEAFF. The CDR3, as DNA: TGTGCCAGCAGGGTAGGTGGCCTGGTGAACACTGAAGCTTTCTTT.

This clone was found a few times. The rearrangement uses TRBV5-4 and TRBJ2-2; D perhaps matches TRBD2 (5 bases). The V end lost 1 base, the J end lost 8 bases, and 6 bases lay between the germline ends. Germline V CDR1 and CDR2: SGHNT, YYREEE (reference sequence). This CDR3 is built from 12 residues. The CDR3 DNA reads as TGTGCCAGCAGCTTGTGGAGGGGGGAGCTGTTTTTT. Encoded protein: CASSLWRGELFF.

The chain employs TRBV7-2 and TRBJ2-1; D remains ambiguous. The CDR3 contains 14 residues. Trimming left V 3 bases short and J 3 bases short, with 9 bases between. Looked up from germline, CDR1 is SGHTA and CDR2 is FQGNSA. The CDR3 DNA reads as TGTGCCAGCAGCTTGGTGCAGAGCTACAATGAGCAGTTCTTC. Residues: CASSLVQSYNEQFF.

This clone appeared a few times. In DNA, the CDR3 is TGTGCCAGCAGCAGGGTTGATAGCAATCAGCCCCAGCATTTT. This codes for CASSRVDSNQPQHF. This sequence joins TRBV27 and TRBJ1-5; D perhaps matches TRBD1 (5 bases). Trimming left V 6 bases short and J 0 bases short, with 9 bases between. The CDR3 extends over 14 amino acids. From germline, CDR1 is MNHEY and CDR2 SMNVEV (reference sequence).

The table lists this clone with a few counts. The V and J genes are TRBV15 and TRBJ2-3; a weak D match, TRBD2 (5 bases). Trimming cost V 4 bases and J 9 bases, with 11 bases left between them. This CDR3 contains 12 residues. Per germline, CDR1 LNHNV and CDR2 YYDKDF (reference sequence). The CDR3 DNA is TGTGCCACCAGCACCGCTAGCAACACGCAGTATTTT. This codes for CATSTASNTQYF.

This sequence joins TRBV5-6 and TRBJ2-2; 9 bases align to TRBD1. Losses at the gene ends were 2 bases for V and 6 bases for J; bases not matched to a gene: 2. Germline V lookup: CDR1 SGHDT, CDR2 YYEEEE. The CDR3 spans 14 residues. This CDR3 reads CASSLQGAAGELFF. The CDR3 coding sequence is TGTGCCAGCAGCTTACAGGGGGCCGCCGGGGAGCTGTTTTTT.

The genes are TRBV5-6 and TRBJ1-6, with D unclear. Germline CDR1 reads SGHDT; CDR2 reads YYEEEE. The CDR3 extends over 13 amino acids. Between the trimmed V and J ends, which lost 0 bases and 7 bases, there was a span of 5 bases. The CDR3 DNA reads as TGTGCCAGCAGCTTGGGACAAAATTCACCCCTCCACTTT. Protein: CASSLGQNSPLHF.

In this sample, this clone turned up a few times. The junction and the germline gene differ at one end; a read error may be behind it. The chain combines TRBV7-7 with TRBJ2-5; D unresolved. Germline V gives CDR1 SSHAT, CDR2 FNYEAQ (reference sequence). The CDR3 covers 14 residues. CDR3 protein: CASSLAARKETQYF. The CDR3 nucleotides are TGTGCTAGCAGCTTAGCCGCCAGGAAAGAGACCCAGTACTTC.

The chain employs TRBV4-3 and TRBJ2-1, with a weak D call TRBD2 (6 bases). Between the trimmed V and J ends, which lost 1 base and 0 bases, there was a span of 10 bases. Germline loops: CDR1 LGHNA, CDR2 YSLEER. This CDR3 has 16 amino acids. CDR3 sequence: CASSQGGTSSYNEQFF. The CDR3 coding sequence is TGCGCCAGCAGCCAAGGCGGGACCAGCTCCTACAATGAGCAGTTCTTC.

This clone was picked up a small number of times. This chain connects TRBV20-1 to TRBJ2-4; D is undetermined. Germline CDR1 and CDR2: DFQATT and SNEGSKA (reference sequence). This CDR3 is built from 11 residues. Trimming took off 6 bases at V and 8 bases at J, with 11 bases between the two ends. DNA of the CDR3: TGCAGTGCAGACCATGGGGACATTCAGTACTTC. It is translated as CSADHGDIQYF.

This clone has only a few counts. V usage is TRBV5-1 and J usage is TRBJ2-5; D uncertain. Germline V gene lookup returns CDR1 SGHRS and CDR2 YFSETQ. V was pared by 3 bases and J by 1 base, with 4 bases between. This CDR3 spans 12 amino acids. The CDR3 protein is CASSSTQETQYF. The CDR3 coding sequence is TGCGCCAGCAGCTCAACCCAAGAGACCCAGTACTTC.

Many counts were recorded for this clone. The V call is TRBV5-1, the J call TRBJ2-4, with D hard to call. Germline lookup yields CDR1 SGHRS and CDR2 YFSETQ. V gave up 3 bases and J gave up 5 bases, with 9 bases separating them. There are 13 residues in the CDR3. CDR3 loop: CASSSLGENIQYF. The CDR3 DNA follows: TGCGCCAGCAGCTCCCTCGGAGAAAACATTCAGTACTTC.

The rearrangement uses TRBV29-1 and TRBJ2-1; TRBD1 aligns across 8 bases. The trim removed 6 bases at V and 3 bases at J, leaving 7 bases unmatched. The length of the CDR3 is 14 residues. Germline V lookup: CDR1 SQVTM, CDR2 ANQGSEA. The CDR3 nucleotides are TGCAGCGTCAAGACAGGGGCTGTCTACAATGAGCAGTTCTTC. Translated: CSVKTGAVYNEQFF.